These 25 T cell receptor beta chains came from one sample sequenced in a study of shared clonotypes between healthy human individuals. TCRdb's copy holds only in-frame clones and misses some; the assay was immunoSEQ multiplex PCR. There are about half a million clones in the sample; over 70% occur only once, and more than 9.5% lies in the top ten. The source material was PBMCs. These receptors all stem from a woman in her forties in good health. Some clones in this sample may be carry-over from other donors' samples.

This clone was observed a single time. The chain uses TRBV19 and TRBJ2-5, with 9 bases identical to TRBD2. Unmatched junction bases numbered 6, after V lost 6 bases and J lost 1 base. The CDR3 is made up of 15 amino acids. Germline V gene data show CDR1 as LNHDA and CDR2 as SQIVND (reference sequence). The CDR3 protein is CASRDVSGSQETQYF. DNA of the CDR3: TGTGCCAGTAGGGACGTTAGCGGGAGCCAAGAGACCCAGTACTTC.

On this clone: Given the absence of the conserved phenylalanine or tryptophan at the CDR3 end, a read error is likely. J is TRBJ1-3 and V is TRBV7-6; unclear D gene. Trimming took off 4 bases at V and 0 bases at J, with 13 bases between the two ends. This CDR3 comprises 16 residues. Per the germline V gene, CDR1 is SGHVS and CDR2 is FNYEAQ. CDR3 bases: TGTGCCAGCAGCTGGTTGGTTCGGGGCTCTGGAAACACCATATATCTT. It translates to CASSWLVRGSGNTIYL.

This clone has a count of ten or more. The chain uses TRBV10-3 and TRBJ1-3, with D possibly matching TRBD1 (6 bases). Germline V lookup: CDR1 ENHRY, CDR2 SYGVKD. Trimming removed 6 bases at V and 4 bases at J, with 10 bases between. The CDR3 consists of 13 residues. The CDR3 region has the DNA TGTGCCATCAGGGACAGTCTGGGAAACACCATATATTTT. This translates into CAIRDSLGNTIYF.

This chain connects TRBV7-3 to TRBJ2-1, with 7 positions matching TRBD2. The J segment lost 4 bases and the V segment lost 5 bases, leaving 8 bases of the junction unmatched. CDR1 and CDR2 from the germline V gene are SGHTA and FQGTGA. The CDR3 length is 15 residues. Written as DNA, the CDR3 is TGTGCCAGCAGCCCAGATAGCGGGTCATACAATGAGCAGTTCTTC. Protein: CASSPDSGSYNEQFF.

The chain employs TRBV30 and TRBJ2-2; no clear D. The CDR3 is 14 amino acids. The V end lost 5 bases, the J end lost 7 bases, and 17 bases lay between the germline ends. Per germline, CDR1 GTSNPN and CDR2 SVGIG (reference sequence). The CDR3 sequence: CAWLRSRQHGELFF. CDR3 nucleotides: TGTGCCTGGCTACGCTCGCGGCAGCACGGGGAGCTGTTTTTT.

This clone was detected many times. In the same sample, other DNA sequences code for this CDR3. The chain recombines TRBV9 with TRBJ1-1; D call uncertain. The CDR3 covers 14 residues. CDR1 is SGDLS and CDR2 is YYNGEE in the germline V gene. Trimming left V 0 bases short and J 1 base short, with 7 bases between. CDR3 protein: CASSVGQPNTEAFF. CDR3 DNA: TGTGCCAGCAGCGTAGGTCAGCCGAACACTGAAGCTTTCTTT.

This clone occurred many times. The chain links TRBV9 to TRBJ2-1; 10 nucleotides match TRBD2. The CDR3 extends over 15 amino acids. CDR1 is SGDLS, CDR2 YYNGEE, per germline. The V gene end was trimmed by 1 base and the J gene end by 6 bases; junction bases not matched to a gene: 4. The CDR3 region is CASSVYGTSVNEQFF. Written as DNA, the CDR3 is TGTGCCAGCAGCGTATACGGGACTAGCGTCAATGAGCAGTTCTTC.

The chain employs TRBV10-3 and TRBJ1-2, with D hard to call. Germline V gene sequence: CDR1 ENHRY, CDR2 SYGVKD. With 6 bases removed from V and 0 bases from J, the gap between germline ends came to 14 bases. The CDR3 runs 15 residues. The CDR3 here is CAISALQTSNYGYTF. The CDR3 DNA sequence: TGTGCCATCAGCGCCCTTCAAACCTCTAACTATGGCTACACCTTC.

V is TRBV7-2 and J is TRBJ2-2; possibly TRBD2 for D (6 bases). With 9 bases removed from V and 2 bases from J, the gap between germline ends came to 10 bases. Germline V CDR1 and CDR2: SGHTA, FQGNSA. CDR3 length equals 13 residues. CDR3 DNA: TGTGCCAGTCAGGGACTTAACACCGGGGAGCTGTTTTTT. Translated, it gives CASQGLNTGELFF.

CDR3 nucleotide sequence: TGTGCCAGCAGCCCTCAGACCCTATCTGGAAACACCATATATTTT. Translating it yields CASSPQTLSGNTIYF. The gene calls are TRBV7-8 and TRBJ1-3, with D unresolved. Germline CDR1 and CDR2: SGHVS and FQNEAQ. Trimming cost V 5 bases and J 1 base, with 12 bases left between them. This CDR3 is 15 amino acids long.

A word on this clone: This specimen includes other DNA sequences encoding the same CDR3. The chain links TRBV28 to TRBJ1-2; D gene unclear. The V gene lost 3 bases and the J gene lost 4 bases, with 6 bases spanning the gap. This CDR3 contains 12 residues. Germline V CDR1 and CDR2: MDHEN, SYDVKM. CDR3 sequence reads: CASSFRGYGYTF. CDR3 bases: TGTGCCAGCAGTTTCCGGGGCTATGGCTACACCTTC.

This clone was picked up many times. The chain couples TRBV27 to TRBJ1-1; tentatively, D is TRBD1 (5 bases). CDR1 is MNHEY and CDR2 is SMNVEV in the germline V gene (reference sequence). This CDR3 contains 11 residues. V was trimmed by 10 bases and J by 1 base, leaving 7 bases between them. The CDR3 nucleotides are TGTGCCAAGACAGAGAACACTGAAGCTTTCTTT. This translates into CAKTENTEAFF.

This clone appeared a single time. The chain carries TRBV30 and TRBJ1-4, with D unresolved. The CDR3 contains 13 residues. Germline CDR1 reads GTSNPN; CDR2 reads SVGIG (reference sequence). The V gene lost 0 bases and the J gene lost 6 bases, with 8 bases spanning the gap. The CDR3 region has the DNA TGTGCCTGGAGTGTACGGGCAGATGAAAAACTGTTTTTT. Its protein is CAWSVRADEKLFF.

This clone was counted once. The CDR3, as DNA: TGTGCCAGCAGCCGGGGACAGGGGGCAAATCAGCCCCAGCATTTT. This sequence encodes CASSRGQGANQPQHF. The J gene is TRBJ1-5, the V gene TRBV7-9; TRBD1 matches 12 bases. Losses at the gene ends were 5 bases for V and 4 bases for J; bases not matched to a gene: 3. This CDR3 is 15 amino acids long. The germline gives CDR1 SEHNR, CDR2 FQNEAQ (reference sequence).

About this clone itself: Given a far larger clone just one base away, this is likely a sequencing read error. The chain recombines TRBV7-9 with TRBJ2-3; no clear D. CDR1 and CDR2 from the germline V gene are SEHNR and FQNEAQ (reference sequence). The V end lost 5 bases, the J end lost 1 base, and 4 bases lay between the germline ends. This CDR3 is built from 12 residues. For the CDR3, the DNA is TGTGCCAGCAGCCCCCGCACAGATACGCAGTATTTT. Protein: CASSPRTDTQYF.

This chain joins TRBV29-1 and TRBJ2-3; unclear D gene. The CDR3 extends over 13 amino acids. Germline V CDR1 and CDR2: SQVTM, ANQGSEA. Trimming stripped 6 bases from V and 0 bases from J, with 10 bases between. In nucleotides, the CDR3 is TGCAGCGTAGAGCGTGATAGCACAGATACGCAGTATTTT. It encodes CSVERDSTDTQYF.

This clone was seen at least ten times. The rearrangement joins TRBV9 to TRBJ2-1; D call uncertain. The germline V gene encodes CDR1 SGDLS and CDR2 YYNGEE. Trimming took 1 base from V and 7 from J, leaving 12 bases between them. This CDR3 has 14 amino acids. This CDR3 reads CASSVSGVGNEQFF. In DNA, the CDR3 is TGTGCCAGCAGCGTATCAGGAGTGGGGAATGAGCAGTTCTTC.

On this clone itself: Given a far larger clone just one base away, this is likely a sequencing read error. This CDR3 is also generated by other DNA sequences in the sample. This chain connects TRBV9 to TRBJ2-3; D remains unclear. The CDR3 runs 13 residues. Germline CDR1 SGDLS, CDR2 YYNGEE. In DNA form, the CDR3 reads TGTGCCAGCAGTGTAGGCTGGGGAGATACGCAGTATTTT. Translation: CASSVGWGDTQYF.

This sequence joins TRBV2 and TRBJ2-5, with 10 bases identical to TRBD2. The CDR3 is 15 amino acids. After removal of 4 bases from V and 4 bases from J, the junction contained 6 bases not matched to a gene. Germline loops: CDR1 SNHLY, CDR2 FYNNEI. DNA of the CDR3: TGTGCCAGCAGTGTGGGTAGCGGGAGGTTAGAGACCCAGTACTTC. This sequence encodes CASSVGSGRLETQYF.

This clone was seen more than once but under ten times. V usage is TRBV7-3 and J usage is TRBJ1-6, with a possible D match to TRBD1 (5 bases). Trimming left V 4 bases short and J 4 bases short, with 8 bases between. The CDR3 is made up of 14 amino acids. From germline, CDR1 is SGHTA and CDR2 FQGTGA. The CDR3 DNA is TGTGCCAGCAGCTCCGGGGCTTATAATTCACCCCTCCACTTT. Protein product: CASSSGAYNSPLHF.

The genes are TRBV29-1 and TRBJ2-5; D uncertain. This CDR3 contains 12 residues. V lost 7 bases to trimming and J lost 2 bases, with 11 bases between them. CDR1 and CDR2 (germline): SQVTM, ANQGSEA. For the CDR3, the DNA is TGCAGCGCTGGGTGGGGACAAGAGACCCAGTACTTC. Its protein product is CSAGWGQETQYF.

This clone was observed a single time. This likely traces to a read error, being one base from a far larger clone. The gene calls are TRBV27 and TRBJ1-1; a weak D match, TRBD1 (5 bases). V was pared by 4 bases and J by 0 bases, with 18 bases between. This CDR3 spans 17 amino acids. Germline values: CDR1 MNHEY, CDR2 SMNVEV (reference sequence). CDR3 bases: TGTGCCAGCAGTTATAGTAGGGGACCGATTATGAACACTGAAGCTTTCTTT. Translation gives CASSYSRGPIMNTEAFF.

The chain employs TRBV19 and TRBJ1-4; D gene unclear. The V gene's germline CDR1 is LNHDA and CDR2 SQIVND (reference sequence). The CDR3 has 13 amino acids. The V and J ends lost 3 bases and 8 bases respectively, with 10 bases between them. The CDR3 DNA is TGTGCCAGTAGTATCGCAAGGACGGAAAAACTGTTTTTT. Protein: CASSIARTEKLFF.

Remarks on this clone: A far larger clone is just one base off, so this is likely a read error. V gene TRBV28 combines with J gene TRBJ1-5, with D perhaps matching TRBD1 (5 bases). The germline V gene has CDR1 MDHEN and CDR2 SYDVKM. This CDR3 is built from 15 residues. The ends were cut back, 2 bases at V and 6 bases at J, with 14 bases in the middle. The CDR3 spells CASSLGGVGGQPQHF. The CDR3 region has the DNA TGTGCCAGCAGTTTAGGCGGCGTGGGGGGTCAGCCCCAGCATTTT.

Notes on this clone: A far larger clone is one base from this, pointing to a likely read error. The chain combines TRBV19 with TRBJ2-7; D gene uncertain. There are 14 residues in the CDR3. Germline V gives CDR1 LNHDA, CDR2 SQIVND (reference sequence). Trimming removed 8 bases at V and 4 bases at J, with 18 bases between. This chain's CDR3 is CASGPSWLGYEQYF. CDR3 DNA sequence: TGTGCCAGTGGTCCCTCGTGGTTGGGGTACGAGCAGTACTTC.